This TCR beta chain was retrieved from a study of blood T cells in healthy people across ages. A J-beta primer mix and a sample-barcoded 5' primer were used in a second PCR of roughly 6 to 11 cycles. A template-switch adaptor that had 12 random nucleotides put a tag on each cDNA molecule. TCRdb reprocessed the 5' RACE reads via MiXCR and lists one record per CDR3 protein. Of around 650,000 distinct CDR3 sequences listed, around 38% are singletons. With regard to this clonotype: As yet, its antigen is unknown.

With 4 bases clipped from V and 6 bases from J, the junction kept 9 bases outside the gene matches. This CDR3 is built from 15 residues. The germline V gene has CDR1 SEHNR and CDR2 FQNEAQ (reference sequence). Per sample, no less than 6 micrograms of total RNA were extracted. Points from the study as a whole: Unknown donor CMV status possibly confounded expanded clonotype changes.

Material for sequencing was blood. The clonotype was recovered from a man at least 80 years old in good health. The chain joins TRBV7-9 to TRBJ1-1, with 9 bases matching TRBD1. CDR3 in amino acids: CASSSGTGRVAEAFF. In DNA, the CDR3 is TGTGCCAGCAGCTCCGGGACAGGGAGGGTCGCTGAAGCTTTCTTT.